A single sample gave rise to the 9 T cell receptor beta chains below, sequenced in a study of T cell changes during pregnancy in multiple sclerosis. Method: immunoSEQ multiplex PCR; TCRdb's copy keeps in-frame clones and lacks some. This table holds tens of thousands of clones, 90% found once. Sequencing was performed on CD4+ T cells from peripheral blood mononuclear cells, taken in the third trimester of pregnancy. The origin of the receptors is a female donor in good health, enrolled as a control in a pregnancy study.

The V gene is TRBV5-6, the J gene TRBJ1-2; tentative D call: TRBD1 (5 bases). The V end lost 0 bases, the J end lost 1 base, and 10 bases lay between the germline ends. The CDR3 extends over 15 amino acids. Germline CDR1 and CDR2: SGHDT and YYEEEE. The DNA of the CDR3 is TGTGCCAGCAGCTTGGTGGACACGAATAACTATGGCTACACCTTC. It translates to CASSLVDTNNYGYTF.

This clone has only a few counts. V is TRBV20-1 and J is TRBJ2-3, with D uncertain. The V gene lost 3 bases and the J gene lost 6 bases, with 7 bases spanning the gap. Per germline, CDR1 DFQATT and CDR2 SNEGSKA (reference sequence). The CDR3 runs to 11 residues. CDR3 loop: CSASISDTQYF. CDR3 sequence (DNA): TGCAGTGCTAGTATTTCGGATACGCAGTATTTT.

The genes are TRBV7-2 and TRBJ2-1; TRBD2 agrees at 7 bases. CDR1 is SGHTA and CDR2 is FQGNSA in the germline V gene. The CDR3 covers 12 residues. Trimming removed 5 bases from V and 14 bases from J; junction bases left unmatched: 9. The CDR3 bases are TGTGCCAGCAGCCTCAGCGGGGTAGAGGAGTTCTTC. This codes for CASSLSGVEEFF.

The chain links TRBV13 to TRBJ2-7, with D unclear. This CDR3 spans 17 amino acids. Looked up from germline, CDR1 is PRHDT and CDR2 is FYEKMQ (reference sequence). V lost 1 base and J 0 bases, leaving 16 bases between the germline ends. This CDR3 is CASSLVGGYQSSYEQYF. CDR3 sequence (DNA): TGTGCCAGCAGCTTAGTAGGCGGCTATCAAAGCTCCTACGAGCAGTACTTC.

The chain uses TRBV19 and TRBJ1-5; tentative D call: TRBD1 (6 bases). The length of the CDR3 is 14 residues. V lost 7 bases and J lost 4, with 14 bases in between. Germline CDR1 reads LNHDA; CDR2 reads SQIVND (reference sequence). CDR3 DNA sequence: TGTGCCAGTAACTTTCGGACAGTTAATCAGCCCCAGCATTTT. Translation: CASNFRTVNQPQHF.

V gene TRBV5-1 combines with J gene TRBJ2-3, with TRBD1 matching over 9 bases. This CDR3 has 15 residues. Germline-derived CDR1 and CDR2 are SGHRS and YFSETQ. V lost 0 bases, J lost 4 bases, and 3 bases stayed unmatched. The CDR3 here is CASSLADRGADTQYF. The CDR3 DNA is TGCGCCAGCAGCTTGGCAGACAGGGGGGCAGATACGCAGTATTTT.

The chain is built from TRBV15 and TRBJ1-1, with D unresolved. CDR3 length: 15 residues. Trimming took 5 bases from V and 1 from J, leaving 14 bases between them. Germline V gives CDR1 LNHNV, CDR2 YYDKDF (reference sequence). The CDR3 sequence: CATSGRRGKNTEAFF. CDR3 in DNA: TGTGCCACCAGCGGACGACGAGGGAAGAACACTGAAGCTTTCTTT.

The CDR3 DNA is TGCGCCAGCAGCCCCTTCCTTAACAGGGCTGGGGCCAACGTCCTGACTTTC. Its translation is CASSPFLNRAGANVLTF. J is TRBJ2-6 and V is TRBV23-1; maybe TRBD1 (6 bases). TRBV23-1 is an open reading frame whose function is uncertain. V gave up 6 bases and J gave up 2 bases, with 17 bases separating them. The CDR3 loop spans 17 amino acids.

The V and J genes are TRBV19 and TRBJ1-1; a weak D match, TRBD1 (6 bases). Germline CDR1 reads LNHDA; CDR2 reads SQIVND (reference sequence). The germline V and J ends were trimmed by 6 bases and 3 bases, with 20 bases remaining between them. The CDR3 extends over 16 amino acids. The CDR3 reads CASRIPGRGAYTEAFF. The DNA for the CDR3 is TGTGCCAGTAGGATTCCCGGACGGGGGGCTTACACTGAAGCTTTCTTT.